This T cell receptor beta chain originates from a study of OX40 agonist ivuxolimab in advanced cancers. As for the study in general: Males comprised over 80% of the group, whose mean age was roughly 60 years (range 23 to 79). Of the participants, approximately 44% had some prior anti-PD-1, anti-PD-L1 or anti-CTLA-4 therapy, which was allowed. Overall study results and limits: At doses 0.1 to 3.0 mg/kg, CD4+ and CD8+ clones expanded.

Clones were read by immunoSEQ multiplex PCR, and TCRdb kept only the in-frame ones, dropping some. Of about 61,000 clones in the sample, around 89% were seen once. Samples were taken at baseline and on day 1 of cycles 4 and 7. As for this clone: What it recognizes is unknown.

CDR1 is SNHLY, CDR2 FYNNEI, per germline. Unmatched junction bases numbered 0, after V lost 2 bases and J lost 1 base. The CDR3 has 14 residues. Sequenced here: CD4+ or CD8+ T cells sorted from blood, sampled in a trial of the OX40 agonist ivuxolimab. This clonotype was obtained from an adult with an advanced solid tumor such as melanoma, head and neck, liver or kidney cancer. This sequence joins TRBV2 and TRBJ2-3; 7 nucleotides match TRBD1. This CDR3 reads CASSEQGGTDTQYF. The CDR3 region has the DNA TGTGCCAGCAGTGAACAGGGGGGCACAGATACGCAGTATTTT.